The rows below give T cell receptor beta chains drawn from one sample of a study of OX40 agonist ivuxolimab in advanced cancers. Method: immunoSEQ multiplex PCR; TCRdb's copy keeps in-frame clones and lacks some. The data hold some 100,000 clones, with 85% to 95% observed a single time. The sequenced sample was CD4+ or CD8+ T cells sorted from blood, obtained in a trial of the OX40 agonist ivuxolimab. Receptors originate from an adult with an advanced solid tumor such as melanoma, head and neck, liver or kidney cancer. Both conserved end residues are trimmed from each CDR3. Each record gives: J gene, V gene, clone size, CDR3 protein. Clone size is shown for a subset of rows, as once, few, many or a class of expanded clone.

J: TRBJ1-5; V: TRBV27; size: .; CDR3: ASSSGTGGYQPQH
J: TRBJ1-2; V: TRBV7-2; size: once; CDR3: ASSHGTGGDGYT
J: TRBJ2-1; V: TRBV29-1; size: .; CDR3: SVEGQGLYNEQF
J: TRBJ2-2; V: TRBV13; size: .; CDR3: ASSLGRNTGELF
J: TRBJ2-7; V: TRBV11-2; size: .; CDR3: ASSLGQGAYEQY
J: TRBJ2-1; V: TRBV11-2; size: .; CDR3: ASSFGTSDNEQF
J: TRBJ2-1; V: TRBV27; size: .; CDR3: ASSFKSYNEQF
J: TRBJ1-5; V: TRBV7-2; size: .; CDR3: ASSTKADRAYSNQPQH
J: TRBJ1-2; V: TRBV27; size: .; CDR3: ASSGGGRYGYT
J: TRBJ1-5; V: TRBV5-1; size: .; CDR3: ASSPWTGSNQPQH
J: TRBJ1-2; V: TRBV4-2; size: .; CDR3: ASSPFPWQENYGYT
J: TRBJ2-7; V: TRBV27; size: .; CDR3: ASSRQENPYEQY
J: TRBJ1-3; V: TRBV15; size: .; CDR3: ATSGRGSGNTIY
J: TRBJ2-1; V: TRBV4-1; size: .; CDR3: ASSQPPSGAGNEQF
J: TRBJ1-4; V: TRBV6-1; size: once; CDR3: ASSEMRSGREKLF
J: TRBJ1-2; V: TRBV7-6; size: .; CDR3: ASSSTGSNYGYT
J: TRBJ2-7; V: TRBV27; size: .; CDR3: ASSLGRGRYEQY
J: TRBJ1-5; V: TRBV5-6; size: .; CDR3: ASKFGNQPQH
J: TRBJ2-1; V: TRBV5-4; size: .; CDR3: ASSLEGHPDNEQF
J: TRBJ1-4; V: TRBV6-1; size: .; CDR3: ASSEIGQGARTNEKLF
J: .; V: TRBV12-2; size: .; CDR3: ASRLPRRLAEPYEQY
J: TRBJ1-6; V: TRBV4-3; size: .; CDR3: ASSPALGQINSPLH
J: TRBJ2-7; V: TRBV6-6; size: .; CDR3: ASRSAGASYEQY
J: TRBJ2-5; V: TRBV27; size: .; CDR3: ASSSRTSGDQETQY
J: TRBJ2-5; V: TRBV6-5; size: .; CDR3: ASSFGQGEETQY
J: TRBJ2-7; V: TRBV6-5; size: .; CDR3: ASSSQGTSYEQY
J: TRBJ2-7; V: TRBV5-6; size: .; CDR3: ASSLGSDEQY
J: TRBJ1-1; V: TRBV11-2; size: .; CDR3: ASSFYDEAF
J: TRBJ2-3; V: TRBV25-1; size: .; CDR3: ASSVGRGDTQY
J: TRBJ2-3; V: TRBV19; size: .; CDR3: ASSMGADTQY